One and the same sample provided the 28 T cell receptor beta chains below, sequenced in a study of blood T cell repertoires in COVID-19. Assay used: immunoSEQ multiplex PCR; TCRdb lists only in-frame clones, some missing. The sample gives hundreds of thousands of clones, approximately 91% of which show up once; around 11% is in the top ten. Sequenced: peripheral blood. All receptors come from a young woman with COVID-19, enrolled during active disease.

The chain links TRBV11-2 to TRBJ2-1; D gene unclear. Germline lookup yields CDR1 SGHAT and CDR2 FQNNGV. The CDR3 covers 16 residues. Trimming stripped 1 base from V and 0 bases from J, with 10 bases between. CDR3 amino acids: CASSLGRLSSYNEQFF. The CDR3 nucleotides are TGTGCCAGCAGCTTAGGAAGACTGAGCTCCTACAATGAGCAGTTCTTC.

V is TRBV6-1 and J is TRBJ2-3, with TRBD2 matching 9 bases. Trimming removed 1 base from V and 4 bases from J; junction bases left unmatched: 3. There are 15 residues in the CDR3. Germline loops: CDR1 MNHNS, CDR2 SASEGT. Here the CDR3 reads CASSEVAGAADTQYF. The CDR3 bases are TGTGCCAGCAGTGAAGTAGCGGGAGCCGCAGATACGCAGTATTTT.

This chain joins TRBV30 and TRBJ1-2, with unresolved D. Trimming took off 3 bases at V and 4 bases at J, with 9 bases between the two ends. The CDR3 covers 12 residues. The germline gives CDR1 GTSNPN, CDR2 SVGIG (reference sequence). This CDR3 reads CAWRPELYGYTF. The CDR3 nucleotides are TGTGCCTGGAGGCCTGAACTCTATGGCTACACCTTC.

The chain uses TRBV28 and TRBJ2-7; tentatively, D is TRBD1 (6 bases). The CDR3 extends over 15 amino acids. Looked up from germline, CDR1 is MDHEN and CDR2 is SYDVKM. The V end lost 5 bases, the J end lost 0 bases, and 14 bases lay between the germline ends. The CDR3 coding sequence is TGTGCCAGCAGTCATTCCGGGACACTCTCCTACGAGCAGTACTTC. Translation: CASSHSGTLSYEQYF.

The chain recombines TRBV5-1 with TRBJ2-2, with D tentatively TRBD2 (6 bases). CDR1 is SGHRS and CDR2 is YFSETQ in the germline V gene. This CDR3 is built from 15 residues. Trimming pared 1 base from V and 5 bases from J, leaving 12 bases between. The CDR3 DNA follows: TGCGCCAGCAGCTTGAGCCGGGGGATAACCGGGGAGCTGTTTTTT. As protein: CASSLSRGITGELFF.

The chain carries TRBV5-1 and TRBJ1-1; D unresolved. This CDR3 comprises 13 residues. Germline V gene data show CDR1 as SGHRS and CDR2 as YFSETQ. V lost 8 bases and J 4 bases, leaving 15 bases between the germline ends. CDR3 protein: CASATAPGTEAFF. CDR3 nucleotide sequence: TGCGCCAGTGCGACCGCCCCGGGCACTGAAGCTTTCTTT.

The rearrangement links TRBV25-1 to TRBJ2-7, with D perhaps matching TRBD1 (5 bases). CDR1 and CDR2 (germline): MGHDK, SYGVNS. V was pared by 6 bases and J by 2 bases, with 8 bases between. The CDR3 contains 12 residues. DNA for the CDR3: TGTGCCAGCAGGCAGGACACCTACGAGCAGTACTTC. Amino acid sequence: CASRQDTYEQYF.

In this sample, this clone turned up a few times. The rearrangement links TRBV4-2 to TRBJ1-1; perhaps TRBD1 as D (6 bases). The CDR3 is made up of 16 amino acids. With 2 bases removed from V and 2 bases from J, the gap between germline ends came to 15 bases. Germline CDR1 LGHNA, CDR2 YNFKEQ. For the CDR3, the DNA is TGTGCCAGCAGCCAATATTACAGGGTGGCTAACACTGAAGCTTTCTTT. Protein sequence: CASSQYYRVANTEAFF.

The chain has TRBV5-8 and TRBJ2-1; maybe TRBD2 (6 bases). The CDR3 has 16 amino acids. Germline assignment: CDR1 SGHTS and CDR2 YDEGEE. V lost 4 bases and J 4 bases, leaving 18 bases between the germline ends. CDR3 in DNA: TGTGCCAGCAGCCCGGGGGTCCGGCCGGCGTACAATGAGCAGTTCTTC. Protein sequence: CASSPGVRPAYNEQFF.

The chain employs TRBV5-4 and TRBJ2-5; D not resolved. Looked up from germline, CDR1 is SGHNT and CDR2 is YYREEE (reference sequence). The germline V and J ends were trimmed by 0 bases and 5 bases, with 14 bases remaining between them. The CDR3 is 15 residues long. CDR3 coding DNA: TGTGCCAGCAGCTTGGGGTCCGCCCGCAGGGAGACCCAGTACTTC. Its protein is CASSLGSARRETQYF.

This sequence joins TRBV29-1 and TRBJ2-2; D uncertain. Germline lookup yields CDR1 SQVTM and CDR2 ANQGSEA. This CDR3 is 13 amino acids long. Trimming took 7 bases from V and 6 from J, leaving 15 bases between them. CDR3 coding DNA: TGCAGCGCCCCGGATTGGGCCGCCGGGGAGCTGTTTTTT. Its translation is CSAPDWAAGELFF.

The chain is built from TRBV11-2 and TRBJ2-1; 15 nucleotides agree with TRBD2. J lost 2 bases, V lost 5 bases, and 4 bases had no gene match. The CDR3 runs 17 residues. From germline, CDR1 is SGHAT and CDR2 FQNNGV. The CDR3 loop is CASSPRTSGRAYNEQFF. CDR3 coding DNA: TGTGCCAGCAGCCCGAGGACTAGCGGGAGGGCCTACAATGAGCAGTTCTTC.

The J gene is TRBJ1-2, the V gene TRBV6-5; the D is unclear. Germline assignment: CDR1 MNHEY and CDR2 SVGAGI. CDR3 length equals 11 residues. V lost 10 bases and J 4 bases, leaving 10 bases between the germline ends. The CDR3 reads CAIRGGYGYTF. In nucleotides, the CDR3 is TGTGCCATCAGAGGAGGCTATGGCTACACCTTC.

The J gene is TRBJ2-1, the V gene TRBV24-1, with TRBD1 matching over 10 bases. Germline V CDR1 and CDR2: KGHDR, SFDVKD. J gave up 7 bases and V 4 bases, and 6 bases lay outside the gene matches. CDR3 length: 15 amino acids. This CDR3 is CATSDTDRGRNEQFF. The CDR3 region has the DNA TGTGCCACCAGTGACACCGACAGGGGGCGGAATGAGCAGTTCTTC.

The chain couples TRBV28 to TRBJ2-5, with 11 bases lining up with TRBD2. The CDR3 has 17 residues. Germline lookup yields CDR1 MDHEN and CDR2 SYDVKM. The junction had 10 bases not matched to a gene; V was cut back by 5 bases and J by 2 bases. The CDR3 sequence: CASSVLGLADTQETQYF. As DNA, the CDR3 is TGTGCCAGCAGTGTCTTGGGACTAGCGGACACTCAAGAGACCCAGTACTTC.

This rearrangement joins TRBV9 to TRBJ2-2; TRBD2 might be the D (5 bases). Germline CDR1 SGDLS, CDR2 YYNGEE. The CDR3 spans 16 residues. The V end lost 0 bases, the J end lost 1 base, and 10 bases lay between the germline ends. The CDR3 sequence: CASSVELRGNTGELFF. CDR3 DNA: TGTGCCAGCAGCGTAGAGCTCCGGGGGAACACCGGGGAGCTGTTTTTT.

The chain has TRBV11-1 and TRBJ1-1; no clear D gene. The CDR3 is made up of 15 amino acids. Germline loops: CDR1 SGHAT, CDR2 FQDESV (reference sequence). Trimming stripped 0 bases from V and 0 bases from J, with 8 bases between. The CDR3 sequence is CASSLAYRLNTEAFF. The CDR3, as DNA: TGTGCCAGCAGCTTAGCTTACAGACTGAACACTGAAGCTTTCTTT.

This sequence joins TRBV2 and TRBJ2-2; D not resolved. The germline V gene encodes CDR1 SNHLY and CDR2 FYNNEI. The CDR3 is made up of 12 amino acids. V lost 3 bases and J lost 6, with 5 bases in between. CDR3 nucleotides: TGTGCCAGCAGTGATCCCGCCGGGGAGCTGTTTTTT. Protein product: CASSDPAGELFF.

The chain is built from TRBV14 and TRBJ2-7; tentative D call: TRBD2 (5 bases). Germline CDR1 and CDR2: SGHDN and FVKESK. The CDR3 runs 15 residues. V dropped 4 bases and J dropped 0 bases, with 13 bases sitting between them. In DNA, the CDR3 is TGTGCCAGCAGCCCCCGGGAAAACCCCTCCTACGAGCAGTACTTC. Translating it yields CASSPRENPSYEQYF. The variable domain in full, completed from reference TRBV14 and TRBJ2-7, reads EAGVTQFPSHSVIEKGQTVTLRCDPISGHDNLYWYRRVMGKEIKFLLHFVKESKQDESGMPNNRFLAERTGGTYSTLKVQPAELEDSGVYFCASSPRENPSYEQYFGPGTRLTVT.

This sequence joins TRBV5-8 and TRBJ2-2; unclear D gene. CDR1 is SGHTS, CDR2 YDEGEE, per germline. V lost 7 bases and J lost 5, with 18 bases in between. The CDR3 is 15 residues long. In DNA form, the CDR3 reads TGTGCCAGCCGCCAGCACCCCGAGGATACCGGGGAGCTGTTTTTT. This encodes CASRQHPEDTGELFF.

This clone was picked up one time. The chain carries TRBV19 and TRBJ2-7, with D possibly matching TRBD2 (6 bases). CDR3 length equals 14 residues. Germline CDR1 reads LNHDA; CDR2 reads SQIVND (reference sequence). Trimming shortened V by 5 bases and J by 6 bases, and 17 bases separated the two germline ends. The CDR3 region is CASSPLGGEGEQYF. CDR3 sequence (DNA): TGTGCCAGTAGTCCCCTGGGGGGAGAGGGCGAGCAGTACTTC.

The chain joins TRBV2 to TRBJ2-7; TRBD1 matches at 7 bases. From germline, CDR1 is SNHLY and CDR2 FYNNEI. CDR3 size: 14 residues. After removal of 6 bases from V and 4 bases from J, the junction contained 9 bases not matched to a gene. The CDR3 loop is CASSAGTDLYEQYF. CDR3 DNA sequence: TGTGCCAGCAGCGCTGGGACAGACCTTTACGAGCAGTACTTC.

The rearrangement joins TRBV5-1 to TRBJ1-4; TRBD1 might be the D (6 bases). Trimming left V 5 bases short and J 8 bases short, with 10 bases between. This CDR3 comprises 12 residues. CDR1 and CDR2 (germline): SGHRS, YFSETQ. The CDR3 coding sequence is TGCGCCAGCAGATCAGGACAGGAAAAACTGTTTTTT. This sequence encodes CASRSGQEKLFF.

V and J are TRBV30 and TRBJ2-7, with D unresolved. Trimming pared 1 base from V and 6 bases from J, leaving 7 bases between. The CDR3 contains 11 residues. CDR1 and CDR2 (germline): GTSNPN, SVGIG (reference sequence). The DNA of the CDR3 is TGTGCCTGGAGTGCCCGAGGCGAGCAGTACTTC. Protein sequence: CAWSARGEQYF.

This chain joins TRBV5-1 and TRBJ2-2, with 8 bases fitting TRBD1. Germline lookup yields CDR1 SGHRS and CDR2 YFSETQ. This CDR3 is 15 amino acids long. V lost 0 bases and J lost 7; bases outside the gene matches: 5. The CDR3 region has the DNA TGCGCCAGCAGCTTGGCCCAGGGGGCGGTCGGGGAGCTGTTTTTT. It translates to CASSLAQGAVGELFF.

This chain connects TRBV14 to TRBJ2-1; 13 positions match TRBD2. This CDR3 spans 15 amino acids. V trimming: 4 bases; J trimming: 7 bases; junction bases outside the gene matches: 4. CDR1 and CDR2 from the germline V gene are SGHDN and FVKESK. CDR3 DNA sequence: TGTGCCAGCAGCCGACTAGCGGGAGGAAGAAATGAGCAGTTCTTC. Translating it yields CASSRLAGGRNEQFF.

The rearrangement uses TRBV25-1 and TRBJ2-3; 7 bases map to TRBD2. V dropped 1 base and J dropped 0; count of bases not matched to a gene: 4. The CDR3 extends over 16 amino acids. Germline-derived CDR1 and CDR2 are MGHDK and SYGVNS. CDR3 bases: TGTGCCAGCAGTGAATCTAGCGGCCTTAGCACAGATACGCAGTATTTT. Residues: CASSESSGLSTDTQYF.

The table lists this clone with a count of one. The chain combines TRBV30 with TRBJ1-6, with no clear D. V was shortened by 6 bases and J by 10 bases, with 19 bases between the two germline ends. This CDR3 has 14 amino acids. Germline lookup yields CDR1 GTSNPN and CDR2 SVGIG (reference sequence). In DNA form, the CDR3 reads TGTGCCTGCCGCGCCGCGGGAACTGTCTCACCCCTCCACTTT. Protein sequence: CACRAAGTVSPLHF.